One sample yielded the 31 T cell receptor beta chains listed below, sequenced in a study of cytomegalovirus exposure and HLA in healthy donors (dated by TCRdb to between 2016 and 2019). The library came from the immunoSEQ multiplex PCR assay. The multiplex PCR relied on a mix of 60 forward primers for TCR Vbeta segments and 13 reverse primers for TCR Jbeta segments. TCRdb re-hosts the immuneACCESS table, in-frame sequences only. Its copies lack some clones; in the studies checked, an unresolved V gene accounts for under half of them, and the cause for the rest is not known. The sample table records roughly 110,000 clones; around three quarters of these occur just once. Under 6.5% of the sample lies in the top ten. The sample taken for sequencing was PBMCs. The receptors shown here come from a woman between 45 and 65 years old in good health and CMV-seropositive.

This clone has more than one count but fewer than ten. The rearrangement uses TRBV18 and TRBJ1-4, with TRBD1 as a possible D gene (5 bases). Trimming took off 6 bases at V and 4 bases at J, with 15 bases between the two ends. Germline V gives CDR1 KGHSH, CDR2 LQKENI. The CDR3 length is 15 residues. CDR3 loop: CASSQMGLRNEKLFF. The CDR3 bases are TGTGCCAGCTCTCAGATGGGACTGCGTAATGAAAAACTGTTTTTT.

The chain combines TRBV6-1 with TRBJ1-2; TRBD1 agrees at 9 bases. This CDR3 contains 13 residues. Germline CDR1 is MNHNS and CDR2 is SASEGT. The V gene end was trimmed by 5 bases and the J gene end by 4 bases; junction bases not matched to a gene: 2. The CDR3 protein is CASSRGQGYGYTF. The DNA of the CDR3 is TGTGCCAGCAGTAGGGGACAGGGCTATGGCTACACCTTC.

This clone came up a few times. The chain recombines TRBV5-1 with TRBJ1-2, with D perhaps matching TRBD1 (5 bases). Germline lookup yields CDR1 SGHRS and CDR2 YFSETQ. The ends were cut back, 0 bases at V and 7 bases at J, with 13 bases in the middle. This CDR3 spans 14 amino acids. The CDR3 here is CASSLGQGFGGYTF. Written as DNA, the CDR3 is TGCGCCAGCAGCTTGGGCCAGGGCTTCGGTGGCTACACCTTC.

DNA of the CDR3: TGTGCCAGCAGCTTAGGTCAGGGGACCAATCAGCCCCAGCATTTT. It translates to CASSLGQGTNQPQHF. The chain has TRBV7-6 and TRBJ1-5, with a tentative D call TRBD1 (6 bases). The CDR3 contains 15 residues. Germline CDR1 SGHVS, CDR2 FNYEAQ. Between the trimmed V and J ends, which lost 1 base and 3 bases, there was a span of 10 bases.

This rearrangement joins TRBV7-2 to TRBJ2-5, with 8 bases lining up with TRBD1. The CDR3 is 14 amino acids. Germline V gene data show CDR1 as SGHTA and CDR2 as FQGNSA. Trimming removed 2 bases from V and 7 bases from J; junction bases left unmatched: 6. The chain's CDR3 is CASSLLGTGGTQYF. CDR3 nucleotide sequence: TGTGCCAGCAGCTTACTCGGGACAGGTGGGACCCAGTACTTC.

The chain couples TRBV7-2 to TRBJ1-1, with 8 bases aligning to TRBD1. The CDR3 totals 15 residues. Germline loops: CDR1 SGHTA, CDR2 FQGNSA. Trimming removed 8 bases from V and 0 bases from J; junction bases left unmatched: 8. The CDR3 DNA sequence: TGTGCCAGCCAGGGACAGGTATTCGTGAACACTGAAGCTTTCTTT. It yields the protein CASQGQVFVNTEAFF.

V and J are TRBV6-6 and TRBJ2-5; maybe TRBD1 (6 bases). This CDR3 spans 14 amino acids. Germline lookup yields CDR1 MNHNY and CDR2 SVGAGI (reference sequence). Trimming took 0 bases from V and 11 from J, leaving 16 bases between them. The CDR3 loop reads CASSYSIQGGEQYF. The CDR3 region has the DNA TGTGCCAGCAGTTACTCGATACAGGGTGGTGAGCAGTACTTC.

This clone was observed once. The CDR3 here is CASRVGTGTYNEQFF. The CDR3 bases are TGTGCCAGCAGGGTTGGGACAGGAACCTACAATGAGCAGTTCTTC. V usage is TRBV2 and J usage is TRBJ2-1; TRBD1 agrees at 8 bases. Per germline, CDR1 SNHLY and CDR2 FYNNEI. CDR3 length: 15 residues. Trimming at V came to 6 bases and at J to 2 bases, leaving 6 bases not matched to a gene.

The V call is TRBV7-2, the J call TRBJ1-5; TRBD1 is a possible D gene (6 bases). V was pared by 4 bases and J by 5 bases, with 9 bases between. There are 13 residues in the CDR3. The germline CDR1 and CDR2 sequences are SGHTA and FQGNSA. CDR3 amino acids: CASSSDSYQPQHF. In DNA, the CDR3 is TGTGCCAGCAGCTCGGACAGTTATCAGCCCCAGCATTTT.

The V gene is TRBV7-9, the J gene TRBJ1-2; 7 positions agree with TRBD1. V gave up 5 bases and J gave up 2 bases; unmatched junction bases: 8. The CDR3 extends over 15 amino acids. The germline gives CDR1 SEHNR, CDR2 FQNEAQ (reference sequence). CDR3 nucleotide sequence: TGTGCCAGCAGCCCGACAGGGCTCCCAAACTATGGCTACACCTTC. It specifies CASSPTGLPNYGYTF.

This chain connects TRBV5-6 to TRBJ1-1; 8 nucleotides agree with TRBD1. The CDR3 loop spans 16 amino acids. CDR1 and CDR2 (germline): SGHDT, YYEEEE. J gave up 1 base and V 0 bases, and 5 bases lay outside the gene matches. CDR3: CASSLEFGQGNTEAFF. Here the CDR3 DNA reads TGTGCCAGCAGCTTGGAATTCGGACAGGGGAACACTGAAGCTTTCTTT.

CDR3 loop: CASSLSLEAGYEQYF. CDR3 nucleotide sequence: TGTGCCAGCAGCTTAAGTCTCGAAGCAGGCTACGAGCAGTACTTC. The genes are TRBV7-6 and TRBJ2-7; D is unresolved. The CDR3 totals 15 residues. Germline V lookup: CDR1 SGHVS, CDR2 FNYEAQ. Trimming shortened V by 2 bases and J by 3 bases, and 14 bases separated the two germline ends.

The chain links TRBV30 to TRBJ2-3, with 9 bases that match TRBD2. The germline V gene encodes CDR1 GTSNPN and CDR2 SVGIG (reference sequence). This CDR3 has 17 amino acids. With 2 bases clipped from V and 3 bases from J, the junction kept 12 bases outside the gene matches. CDR3 region: CAWSPAGGQTTTDTQYF. The CDR3 DNA reads as TGTGCCTGGAGTCCAGCGGGGGGACAAACCACGACAGATACGCAGTATTTT.

The V gene is TRBV30, the J gene TRBJ1-2, with D perhaps matching TRBD1 (5 bases). The germline CDR1 and CDR2 sequences are GTSNPN and SVGIG (reference sequence). V lost 5 bases to trimming and J lost 8 bases, with 9 bases between them. The CDR3 totals 10 residues. CDR3: CAWGRGGYTF. The CDR3 region has the DNA TGTGCCTGGGGACGGGGGGGCTACACCTTC.

J is TRBJ1-3 and V is TRBV5-1; 11 positions match TRBD1. Per the germline V gene, CDR1 is SGHRS and CDR2 is YFSETQ. V was pared by 6 bases and J by 6 bases, with 8 bases of the junction left unmatched. The length of the CDR3 is 15 residues. CDR3 in amino acids: CASIPGQGVSNTIYF. CDR3 sequence (DNA): TGCGCCAGCATCCCGGGACAGGGGGTTTCAAACACCATATATTTT.

This clone was picked up one time. V usage is TRBV27 and J usage is TRBJ2-1; D might be TRBD2 (5 bases). Germline lookup yields CDR1 MNHEY and CDR2 SMNVEV (reference sequence). V was shortened by 2 bases and J by 5 bases, with 13 bases between the two germline ends. This CDR3 is 15 amino acids long. The CDR3 sequence is CASSLGEHPHNEQFF. In nucleotides, the CDR3 is TGTGCCAGCAGTTTAGGGGAGCACCCCCACAATGAGCAGTTCTTC.

This clone has more than one count but fewer than ten. The chain carries TRBV30 and TRBJ1-5, with TRBD1 matching 9 bases. Trimming at V came to 2 bases and at J to 5 bases, leaving 7 bases not matched to a gene. Germline V gene data show CDR1 as GTSNPN and CDR2 as SVGIG (reference sequence). The CDR3 totals 15 residues. The CDR3 DNA sequence: TGTGCCTGGAGTCGGCGGGACAGGGAGCATCAGCCCCAGCATTTT. Translating it yields CAWSRRDREHQPQHF.

This rearrangement joins TRBV2 to TRBJ2-1, with 7 bases fitting TRBD1. CDR3 size: 14 residues. V shed 7 bases, J shed 7 bases, and the junction held 10 bases outside the gene matches. In germline, CDR1 is SNHLY, CDR2 FYNNEI. CDR3 sequence reads: CASNREGAGNEQFF. DNA for the CDR3: TGTGCCAGCAATCGAGAGGGGGCCGGGAATGAGCAGTTCTTC.

This sequence joins TRBV5-5 and TRBJ1-2; unclear D gene. The V gene's germline CDR1 is SGHKS and CDR2 YYEKEE (reference sequence). V dropped 0 bases and J dropped 4 bases, with 10 bases sitting between them. The CDR3 length is 14 residues. CDR3 in amino acids: CASSLDSNSYGYTF. The CDR3 DNA reads as TGTGCCAGCAGCTTGGACAGTAACTCCTATGGCTACACCTTC.

The CDR3 here is CASSLRMQRSRLSSGNTIYF. The CDR3 nucleotides read TGTGCCAGCAGCTTAAGGATGCAGCGGTCTCGGCTGAGCTCTGGAAACACCATATATTTT. The rearrangement joins TRBV7-8 to TRBJ1-3; no reliable D call. Trimming left V 2 bases short and J 0 bases short, with 23 bases between. The CDR3 totals 20 residues. Looked up from germline, CDR1 is SGHVS and CDR2 is FQNEAQ.

V gene TRBV29-1 combines with J gene TRBJ1-2, with TRBD1 matching over 9 bases. Trimming cost V 6 bases and J 6 bases; bases outside gene matches: 11. The germline CDR1 and CDR2 sequences are SQVTM and ANQGSEA. This CDR3 is 14 amino acids long. The CDR3 region is CSVVPGQGVHGYTF. CDR3 DNA sequence: TGCAGCGTAGTACCGGGACAGGGCGTTCATGGCTACACCTTC.

The rearrangement links TRBV19 to TRBJ2-2; D call uncertain. This CDR3 is built from 15 residues. Trimming removed 3 bases from V and 5 bases from J, with 13 bases in between. The germline V gene encodes CDR1 LNHDA and CDR2 SQIVND (reference sequence). The CDR3 bases are TGTGCCAGTAGTATGGAGAGGAGAAGGACCGGGGAGCTGTTTTTT. This encodes CASSMERRRTGELFF.

This chain joins TRBV9 and TRBJ2-5; a weak D match, TRBD2 (6 bases). The V end was cut by 0 bases, the J end by 2 bases, with 8 bases between. This CDR3 comprises 14 residues. Looked up from germline, CDR1 is SGDLS and CDR2 is YYNGEE. The CDR3 reads CASSVGGTQETQYF. CDR3 in DNA: TGTGCCAGCAGCGTAGGTGGGACTCAAGAGACCCAGTACTTC. The full variable domain, in which reference TRBV9 and TRBJ2-5 provide the parts outside the CDR3, is DSGVTQTPKHLITATGQRVTLRCSPRSGDLSVYWYQQSLDQGLQFLIQYYNGEERAKGNILERFSAQQFPDLHSELNLSSLELGDSALYFCASSVGGTQETQYFGPGTRLLVL.

V gene TRBV29-1 combines with J gene TRBJ2-2; D might be TRBD1 (5 bases). The CDR3 sequence is 14 residues long. Germline loops: CDR1 SQVTM, CDR2 ANQGSEA. Trimming shortened V by 1 base and J by 5 bases, and 11 bases separated the two germline ends. CDR3 region: CSVEGAGMTGELFF. As DNA, the CDR3 is TGCAGCGTTGAAGGGGCAGGGATGACCGGGGAGCTGTTTTTT.

The chain combines TRBV28 with TRBJ2-6; 7 bases fit TRBD1. CDR1 is MDHEN, CDR2 SYDVKM, per germline. V gave up 6 bases and J gave up 0 bases; unmatched junction bases: 5. The CDR3 runs to 16 residues. CDR3 loop: CASRRDRSSGANVLTF. CDR3 bases: TGTGCCAGCAGGAGGGACAGAAGCTCTGGGGCCAACGTCCTGACTTTC.

V gene TRBV4-2 combines with J gene TRBJ2-5, with TRBD2 matching 10 bases. V shed 5 bases and J 7 bases; nucleotides not matched to a gene: 10. Germline CDR1 and CDR2: LGHNA and YNFKEQ. The CDR3 runs 15 residues. CDR3 bases: TGTGCCAGCAGCACCCAGCGGGGGGGTTTAAGGACCCAGTACTTC. Translating gives CASSTQRGGLRTQYF.

This clone showed up just a few times. J is TRBJ1-5 and V is TRBV27; TRBD1 aligns across 7 bases. J lost 0 bases, V lost 6 bases, and 8 bases had no gene match. The V gene's germline CDR1 is MNHEY and CDR2 SMNVEV (reference sequence). The CDR3 length is 16 residues. The CDR3 spells CASRPGQALSNQPQHF. The CDR3 region has the DNA TGTGCCAGCAGGCCCGGACAGGCCCTTAGCAATCAGCCCCAGCATTTT.

In its sample, this clone was seen once. The J gene is TRBJ1-3, the V gene TRBV7-6; possible D gene TRBD1, 5 bases. CDR1 and CDR2 (germline): SGHVS, FNYEAQ. V was cut by 5 bases and J by 3 bases, with 14 bases left in between. The CDR3 has 15 residues. The CDR3 sequence is CASSVALGGGNTIYF. DNA for the CDR3: TGTGCCAGCAGCGTTGCCCTGGGGGGTGGAAACACCATATATTTT.

V is TRBV5-1 and J is TRBJ1-1; D is possibly TRBD1 (6 bases). V dropped 0 bases and J dropped 1 base, with 10 bases sitting between them. The CDR3 sequence is 15 residues long. Germline assignment: CDR1 SGHRS and CDR2 YFSETQ. The CDR3 reads CASSLAPGANTEAFF. In DNA, the CDR3 is TGCGCCAGCAGCTTGGCGCCAGGGGCGAACACTGAAGCTTTCTTT.

V gene TRBV27 combines with J gene TRBJ2-7, with 7 bases lining up with TRBD1. This CDR3 is 15 amino acids long. Germline loops: CDR1 MNHEY, CDR2 SMNVEV (reference sequence). Germline trimming cut 4 bases from V and 2 bases from J; bases unmatched to any gene: 8. The CDR3 region has the DNA TGTGCCAGCAGTTCTACGACAGGGCTAGCCTACGAGCAGTACTTC. Residues: CASSSTTGLAYEQYF.

The chain links TRBV10-3 to TRBJ2-2, with 9 bases identical to TRBD2. The CDR3 is made up of 15 amino acids. Germline V CDR1 and CDR2: ENHRY, SYGVKD. Losses at the gene ends were 5 bases for V and 4 bases for J; bases not matched to a gene: 5. For the CDR3, the DNA is TGTGCCATCAGTAGGACTAGCGACAGCACCGGGGAGCTGTTTTTT. Translation gives CAISRTSDSTGELFF.